This is a list of T cell receptor beta chains from one sample in a study of cytomegalovirus exposure and HLA in healthy donors. The assay was immunoSEQ multiplex PCR, and TCRdb's table has in-frame clones only and misses some. Counted here are approximately 200,000 clones, around 75% occurring once; the ten biggest clones make up 3.1%. The sequenced sample consisted of PBMCs. All receptors derive from a woman aged 25 to 39 in good health and CMV-seropositive. The CDR3 runs from the conserved cysteine through the conserved F or W. D genes are given only for firm matches. The size entry is marked missing in some rows and otherwise reads once, few, many or a size class.

d_gene,abundance,v_gene,CDR3aa
TRBD1,.,TRBV28,CASSLLTGAAEAFF
TRBD1,few,TRBV18,CASSGPQGPQTEAFF
.,.,TRBV2,CASIRVREETQYF
.,.,TRBV27,CASSFDRNTEAFF
.,.,TRBV6-5,CASNSGGSSYNEQFF
.,few,TRBV27,CASSFPGRTDTQYF
.,.,TRBV5-1,CASSFSPGQNTEAFF
.,.,TRBV7-2,CASSPAGGGGETQYF
.,.,TRBV7-9,CASSLAQRFNTEAFF
.,few,TRBV11-2,CASSLGVSTSEQYF
TRBD2,.,TRBV11-2,CASSRTSGSPLANTGELFF
TRBD1,.,TRBV10-3,CAISEDRGSPEAFF
.,once,TRBV7-9,CASSPYTGELFF
TRBD2,.,TRBV19,CASSIFGTSGQPNEQFF
.,.,TRBV5-6,CASSPGQYGYTF
.,.,TRBV12-1,CASSFDREGPNEQFF
.,.,TRBV18,CASTQERGETQYF
.,.,TRBV5-1,CASSLAGATNEKLFF
.,once,TRBV7-9,CASSTQGHEQYF
TRBD2,.,TRBV19,CASNAGGTDTQYF
TRBD2,.,TRBV4-2,CASSQGGSGRAGYNEQFF
.,.,TRBV19,CASSIGSGVAYEQYF
.,once,TRBV29-1,CSVGESSGYEQYF
.,.,TRBV25-1,CASSVQGYTGELFF
.,few,TRBV5-8,CASIGYEQYF
.,.,TRBV19,CASSITLTASLFKGEAFF
TRBD2,.,TRBV5-1,CASSLVLAGNEQYF
TRBD1,.,TRBV18,CASSPERTGQGVRAFF
TRBD1,.,TRBV6-1,CASRPDRVGNQPQHF
.,.,TRBV28,CASRMDSGLVDTQYF
.,.,TRBV6-4,CAKGQLGEAFF
.,.,TRBV6-1,CATRTRRNEQFF